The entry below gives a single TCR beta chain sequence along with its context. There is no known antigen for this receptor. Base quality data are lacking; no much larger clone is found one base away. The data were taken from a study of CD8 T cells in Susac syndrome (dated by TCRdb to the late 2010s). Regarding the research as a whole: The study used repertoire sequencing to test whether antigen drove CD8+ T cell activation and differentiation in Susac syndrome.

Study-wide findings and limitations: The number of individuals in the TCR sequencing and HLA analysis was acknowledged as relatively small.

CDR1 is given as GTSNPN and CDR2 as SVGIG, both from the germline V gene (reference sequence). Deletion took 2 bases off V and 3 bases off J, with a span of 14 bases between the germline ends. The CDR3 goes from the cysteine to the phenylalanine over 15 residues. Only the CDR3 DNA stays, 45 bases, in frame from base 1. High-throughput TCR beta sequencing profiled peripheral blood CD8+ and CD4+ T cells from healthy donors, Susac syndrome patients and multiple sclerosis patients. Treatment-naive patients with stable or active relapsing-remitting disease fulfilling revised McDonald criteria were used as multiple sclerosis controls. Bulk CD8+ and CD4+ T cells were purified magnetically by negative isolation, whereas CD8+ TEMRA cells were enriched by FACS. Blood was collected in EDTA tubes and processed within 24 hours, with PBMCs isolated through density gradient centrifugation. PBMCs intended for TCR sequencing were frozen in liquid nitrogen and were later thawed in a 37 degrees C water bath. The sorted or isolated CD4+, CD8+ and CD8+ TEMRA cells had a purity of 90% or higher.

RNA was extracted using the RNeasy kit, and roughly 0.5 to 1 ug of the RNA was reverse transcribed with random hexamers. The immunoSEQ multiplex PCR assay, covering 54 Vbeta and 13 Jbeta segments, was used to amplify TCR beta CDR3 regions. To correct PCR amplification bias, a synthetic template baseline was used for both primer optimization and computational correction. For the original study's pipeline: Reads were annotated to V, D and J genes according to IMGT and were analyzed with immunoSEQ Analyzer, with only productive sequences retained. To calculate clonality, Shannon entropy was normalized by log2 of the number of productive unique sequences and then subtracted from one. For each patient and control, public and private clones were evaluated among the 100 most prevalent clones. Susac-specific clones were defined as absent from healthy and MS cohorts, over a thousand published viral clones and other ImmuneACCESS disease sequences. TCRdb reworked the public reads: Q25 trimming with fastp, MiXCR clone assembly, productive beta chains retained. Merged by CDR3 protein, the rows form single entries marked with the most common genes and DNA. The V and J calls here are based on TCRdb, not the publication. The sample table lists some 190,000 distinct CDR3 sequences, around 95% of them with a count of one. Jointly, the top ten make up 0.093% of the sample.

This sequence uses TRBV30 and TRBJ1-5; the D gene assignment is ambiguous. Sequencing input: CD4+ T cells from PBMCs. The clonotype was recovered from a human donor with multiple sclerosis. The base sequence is TGTGCCTGGAGTCCCCCCGGGAGCTTCAATCAGCCCCAGCATTTT. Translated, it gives CAWSPPGSFNQPQHF.